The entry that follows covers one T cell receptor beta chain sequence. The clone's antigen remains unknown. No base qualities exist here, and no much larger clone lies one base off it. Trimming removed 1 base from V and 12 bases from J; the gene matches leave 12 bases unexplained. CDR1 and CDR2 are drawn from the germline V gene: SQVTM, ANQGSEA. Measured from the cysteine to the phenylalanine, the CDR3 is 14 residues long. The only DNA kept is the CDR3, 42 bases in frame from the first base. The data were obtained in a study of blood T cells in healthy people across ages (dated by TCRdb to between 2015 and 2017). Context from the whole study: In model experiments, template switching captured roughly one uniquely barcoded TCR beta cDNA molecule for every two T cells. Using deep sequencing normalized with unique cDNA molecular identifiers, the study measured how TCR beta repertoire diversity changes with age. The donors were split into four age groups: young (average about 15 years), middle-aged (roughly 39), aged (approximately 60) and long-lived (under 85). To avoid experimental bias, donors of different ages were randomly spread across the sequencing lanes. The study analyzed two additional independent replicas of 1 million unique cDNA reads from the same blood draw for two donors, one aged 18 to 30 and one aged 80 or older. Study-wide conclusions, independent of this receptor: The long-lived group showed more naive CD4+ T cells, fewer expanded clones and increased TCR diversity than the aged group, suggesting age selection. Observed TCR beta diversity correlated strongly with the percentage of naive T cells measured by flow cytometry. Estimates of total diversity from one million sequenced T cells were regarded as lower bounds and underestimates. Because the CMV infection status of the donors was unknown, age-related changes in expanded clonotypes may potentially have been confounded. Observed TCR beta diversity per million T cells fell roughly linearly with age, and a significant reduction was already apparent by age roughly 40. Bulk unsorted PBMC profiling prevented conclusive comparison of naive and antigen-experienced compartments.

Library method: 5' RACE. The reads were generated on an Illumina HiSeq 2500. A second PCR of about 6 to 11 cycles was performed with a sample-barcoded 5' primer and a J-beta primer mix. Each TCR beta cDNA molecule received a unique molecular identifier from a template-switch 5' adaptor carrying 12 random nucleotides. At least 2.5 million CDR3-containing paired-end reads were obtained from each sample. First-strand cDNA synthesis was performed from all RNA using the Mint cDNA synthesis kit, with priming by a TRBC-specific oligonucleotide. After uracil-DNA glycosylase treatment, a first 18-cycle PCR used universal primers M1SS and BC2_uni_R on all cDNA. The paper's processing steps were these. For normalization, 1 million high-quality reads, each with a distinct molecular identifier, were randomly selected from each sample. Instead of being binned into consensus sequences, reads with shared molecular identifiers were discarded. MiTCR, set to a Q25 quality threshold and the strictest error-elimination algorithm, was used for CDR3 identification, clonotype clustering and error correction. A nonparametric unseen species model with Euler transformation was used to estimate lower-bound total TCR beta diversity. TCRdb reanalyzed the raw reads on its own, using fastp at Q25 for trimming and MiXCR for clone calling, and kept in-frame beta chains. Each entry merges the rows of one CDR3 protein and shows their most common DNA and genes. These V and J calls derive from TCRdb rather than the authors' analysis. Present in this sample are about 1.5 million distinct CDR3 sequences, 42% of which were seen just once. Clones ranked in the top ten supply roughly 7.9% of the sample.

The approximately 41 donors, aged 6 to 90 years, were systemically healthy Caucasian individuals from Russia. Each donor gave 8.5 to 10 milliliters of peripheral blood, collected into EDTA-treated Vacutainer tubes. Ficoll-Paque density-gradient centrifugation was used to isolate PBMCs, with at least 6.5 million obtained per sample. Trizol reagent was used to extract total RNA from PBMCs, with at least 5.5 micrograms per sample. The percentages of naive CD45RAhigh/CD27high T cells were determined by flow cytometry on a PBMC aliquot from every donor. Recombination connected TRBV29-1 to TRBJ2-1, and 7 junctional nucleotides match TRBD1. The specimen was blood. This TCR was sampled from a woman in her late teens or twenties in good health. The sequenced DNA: TGCAGCGTTGAAGGACAGGGTCCCCGTGGGGGGCAGTTCTTC. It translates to CSVEGQGPRGGQFF.